Below are 22 T cell receptor beta chains sequenced from a single sample in a study of cytomegalovirus exposure and HLA in healthy donors. The PCR used 60 Vbeta and 13 Jbeta primers. The repertoire was sequenced with immunoSEQ multiplex PCR; TCRdb's copy has only in-frame clones and lacks some. This sample has some 96,000 clones, with over 60% found just once. The sample consisted of PBMCs. Source of these receptors: a female donor in good health and CMV-seronegative.

This rearrangement joins TRBV19 to TRBJ2-2, with TRBD1 as a possible D gene (6 bases). This CDR3 is built from 14 residues. Germline loops: CDR1 LNHDA, CDR2 SQIVND (reference sequence). V lost 6 bases and J 2 bases, leaving 10 bases between the germline ends. CDR3: CASSDRFNTGELFF. The DNA for the CDR3 is TGTGCCAGTAGCGACAGGTTTAACACCGGGGAGCTGTTTTTT.

This chain links TRBV5-6 with TRBJ1-6; no reliable D call. With 2 bases removed from V and 0 bases from J, the gap between germline ends came to 12 bases. This CDR3 is 17 amino acids long. Germline assignment: CDR1 SGHDT and CDR2 YYEEEE. The CDR3 region is CASSFSGKSSYNSPLHF. CDR3 nucleotide sequence: TGTGCCAGCAGCTTCTCCGGGAAGAGCTCCTATAATTCACCCCTCCACTTT.

This clone has a single count. CDR3 DNA: TGTGCCAGCAGCTTACTAGTGGACAGGGGGTTTGGGGATTCACCCCTCCACTTT. This sequence encodes CASSLLVDRGFGDSPLHF. This chain uses TRBV7-2 with TRBJ1-6; 10 nucleotides match TRBD1. CDR1 and CDR2 from the germline V gene are SGHTA and FQGNSA. V was clipped by 2 bases and J by 8 bases; unmatched bases: 12. The CDR3 loop spans 18 amino acids. Supplemented by reference TRBV7-2 and TRBJ1-6, the full variable domain reads GAGVSQSPSNKVTEKGKDVELRCDPISGHTALYWYRQSLGQGLEFLIYFQGNSAPDKSGLPSDRFSAERTGGSVSTLTIQRTQQEDSAVYLCASSLLVDRGFGDSPLHFGNGTRLTVT.

This clone was observed a single time. The gene calls are TRBV19 and TRBJ2-7, with D perhaps matching TRBD1 (5 bases). This CDR3 has 14 residues. Germline V gene data show CDR1 as LNHDA and CDR2 as SQIVND (reference sequence). The V end was cut by 5 bases, the J end by 0 bases, with 11 bases between. The CDR3 spells CASSVYRSSYEQYF. In nucleotides, the CDR3 is TGTGCCAGTAGTGTTTACAGGAGCTCCTACGAGCAGTACTTC.

With regard to this clone: One end of the junction is discordant with germline, which a read error may explain. The chain joins TRBV7-9 to TRBJ2-3; 7 bases agree with TRBD1. This CDR3 is 17 amino acids long. Germline V gene data show CDR1 as SEHNR and CDR2 as FQNEAQ (reference sequence). The CDR3 protein is CSSSLATGQDGKDTQYF. The DNA for the CDR3 is TGTTCCAGCAGCTTAGCGACCGGACAGGACGGGAAAGATACGCAGTATTTT.

The V and J genes are TRBV6-1 and TRBJ1-3; possible D gene TRBD1, 5 bases. Trimming took 0 bases from V and 4 from J, leaving 10 bases between them. Germline-derived CDR1 and CDR2 are MNHNS and SASEGT. The CDR3 runs 15 residues. The CDR3 loop reads CASSEAGNRGNTIYF. The CDR3 nucleotides read TGTGCCAGCAGTGAAGCAGGGAACAGGGGAAACACCATATATTTT.

The chain is built from TRBV7-8 and TRBJ1-4; D unresolved. The germline CDR1 and CDR2 sequences are SGHVS and FQNEAQ. CDR3 length: 15 amino acids. V lost 2 bases and J lost 0, with 7 bases in between. CDR3: CASSLISATNEKLFF. As DNA, the CDR3 is TGTGCCAGCAGCTTAATCTCTGCAACTAATGAAAAACTGTTTTTT.

The chain combines TRBV7-2 with TRBJ2-6; TRBD1 might be the D (6 bases). Germline values: CDR1 SGHTA, CDR2 FQGNSA. This CDR3 comprises 15 residues. The V and J ends lost 5 bases and 2 bases respectively, with 10 bases between them. The DNA of the CDR3 is TGTGCCAGCAGCGGAACAGGGACTGGGGCCAACGTCCTGACTTTC. It specifies CASSGTGTGANVLTF.

The chain carries TRBV7-3 and TRBJ2-3; 10 bases line up with TRBD2. Germline V lookup: CDR1 SGHTA, CDR2 FQGTGA. The CDR3 length is 16 residues. Trimming at V came to 4 bases and at J to 4 bases, leaving 8 bases not matched to a gene. The CDR3 nucleotides read TGTGCCAGCAGCTCCGGGGGGGGGACTAGCGCAGATACGCAGTATTTT. This encodes CASSSGGGTSADTQYF.

This clone was detected a few times. The chain joins TRBV28 to TRBJ2-7; D may be TRBD1 (5 bases). Deletions cut 4 bases from V and 6 bases from J, with 13 bases between. There are 13 residues in the CDR3. Germline V gene lookup returns CDR1 MDHEN and CDR2 SYDVKM. In DNA form, the CDR3 reads TGTGCCAGCAGTTGGGGCAGTCCCGCCGAGCAGTACTTC. It codes for CASSWGSPAEQYF.

The V call is TRBV2, the J call TRBJ2-3, with a possible D match to TRBD1 (5 bases). Germline values: CDR1 SNHLY, CDR2 FYNNEI. Trimming left V 4 bases short and J 0 bases short, with 11 bases between. The CDR3 length is 15 residues. CDR3 amino acids: CASSGQGLSTDTQYF. DNA of the CDR3: TGTGCCAGCAGTGGGCAGGGCCTTAGCACAGATACGCAGTATTTT. The entire variable domain, with the rest obtained from reference TRBV2 and TRBJ2-3, is as follows: EPEVTQTPSHQVTQMGQEVILRCVPISNHLYFYWYRQILGQKVEFLVSFYNNEISEKSEIFDDQFSVERPDGSNFTLKIRSTKLEDSAMYFCASSGQGLSTDTQYFGPGTRLTVL.

The rearrangement uses TRBV10-1 and TRBJ1-2, with 7 positions matching TRBD1. Germline-derived CDR1 and CDR2 are WNHNN and SYGVQD (reference sequence). Losses at the gene ends were 3 bases for V and 4 bases for J; bases not matched to a gene: 8. The CDR3 loop spans 15 amino acids. CDR3 amino acids: CASSDRRDSIYGYTF. The CDR3 region has the DNA TGCGCCAGCAGTGACCGGCGGGACAGCATCTATGGCTACACCTTC.

The rearrangement links TRBV9 to TRBJ2-2; D ambiguous. The CDR3 runs 14 residues. CDR1 and CDR2 from the germline V gene are SGDLS and YYNGEE. V was clipped by 4 bases and J by 1 base, with 8 bases between them. The CDR3, as DNA: TGTGCCAGCAGCCCATCGGGGAACACCGGGGAGCTGTTTTTT. Translated, it gives CASSPSGNTGELFF.

V gene TRBV12-5 combines with J gene TRBJ2-5; D is perhaps TRBD1 (8 bases). The germline V gene has CDR1 LGHNT and CDR2 FRNRAP. Between the trimmed V and J ends, which lost 6 bases and 7 bases, there was a span of 15 bases. CDR3 length: 13 residues. CDR3 protein: CASGPTGGGTQYF. The CDR3, as DNA: TGTGCTAGTGGCCCTACAGGGGGGGGGACCCAGTACTTC.

J is TRBJ2-5 and V is TRBV5-6, with 13 bases that match TRBD2. TRBJ2-7 explains the end of the DNA better; the J call may be wrong. CDR1 is SGHDT, CDR2 YYEEEE, per germline. This CDR3 comprises 17 residues. The CDR3 DNA reads as TGTGCCAGCAGCATCCGACTAGCGGGAGGATTCTCCTACGAGCAGTACTTC. Protein: CASSIRLAGGFSYEQYF.

The rearrangement links TRBV21-1 to TRBJ2-5; TRBD2 was called by the table and not checked on the DNA. TRBV21-1 is a known pseudogene. The CDR3 loop spans 19 amino acids. CDR3 nucleotides: TGTGCCAGCAGCCAAAAGGCCCTAGCGGGAGAGTATTGGGCAGAGACCCAGTACTTC. Protein product: CASSQKALAGEYWAETQYF.

J is TRBJ1-3 and V is TRBV5-8; TRBD1 matches at 8 bases. Germline V gene data show CDR1 as SGHTS and CDR2 as YDEGEE. This CDR3 spans 18 amino acids. J gave up 0 bases and V 4 bases, and 12 bases lay outside the gene matches. This CDR3 reads CASSITGQGVFSGNTIYF. In DNA form, the CDR3 reads TGTGCCAGCAGCATCACTGGACAGGGAGTCTTCTCTGGAAACACCATATATTTT.

The chain joins TRBV28 to TRBJ1-1, with D tentatively TRBD1 (6 bases). The germline V gene encodes CDR1 MDHEN and CDR2 SYDVKM. V was cut by 5 bases and J by 5 bases, with 15 bases left in between. This CDR3 spans 14 amino acids. The CDR3 here is CASSPARGLTEAFF. The CDR3, as DNA: TGTGCCAGCAGTCCCGCCAGGGGTTTGACTGAAGCTTTCTTT.

The CDR3 region has the DNA TGCGCCAGCAATTCCGGCGGGGGCTGGGGCACAGATACGCAGTATTTT. Its protein product is CASNSGGGWGTDTQYF. J is TRBJ2-3 and V is TRBV5-1, with D perhaps matching TRBD2 (7 bases). CDR1 and CDR2 (germline): SGHRS, YFSETQ. V lost 6 bases, J lost 1 base, and 18 bases lay in between. The CDR3 runs 16 residues.

This clone was counted once. This chain joins TRBV9 and TRBJ2-4; TRBD1 matches at 7 bases. Per the germline V gene, CDR1 is SGDLS and CDR2 is YYNGEE. With 3 bases clipped from V and 8 bases from J, the junction kept 8 bases outside the gene matches. The CDR3 runs 14 residues. In DNA, the CDR3 is TGTGCCAGCAGCGCCGACCCAGGGGGAGACATTCAGTACTTC. Translating it yields CASSADPGGDIQYF. Combining the CDR3 with reference TRBV9 and TRBJ2-4 gives the whole variable domain DSGVTQTPKHLITATGQRVTLRCSPRSGDLSVYWYQQSLDQGLQFLIQYYNGEERAKGNILERFSAQQFPDLHSELNLSSLELGDSALYFCASSADPGGDIQYFGAGTRLSVL.

This chain uses TRBV25-1 with TRBJ2-3, with TRBD2 matching 7 bases. The V segment lost 5 bases and the J segment 4 bases; nucleotides outside the gene matches: 9. Germline V gives CDR1 MGHDK, CDR2 SYGVNS. The CDR3 sequence is 15 residues long. The CDR3 DNA reads TGTGCCAGCAGTCCCGGGAGGATCCTTGCAGATACGCAGTATTTT. Translating it yields CASSPGRILADTQYF.

The chain links TRBV2 to TRBJ2-7; a possible D gene is TRBD2 (6 bases). The CDR3 consists of 12 residues. The V end was cut by 4 bases, the J end by 5 bases, with 9 bases between. Looked up from germline, CDR1 is SNHLY and CDR2 is FYNNEI. The CDR3 sequence is CASSATSDEQYF. The CDR3 DNA follows: TGTGCCAGCAGTGCGACTAGTGACGAGCAGTACTTC.